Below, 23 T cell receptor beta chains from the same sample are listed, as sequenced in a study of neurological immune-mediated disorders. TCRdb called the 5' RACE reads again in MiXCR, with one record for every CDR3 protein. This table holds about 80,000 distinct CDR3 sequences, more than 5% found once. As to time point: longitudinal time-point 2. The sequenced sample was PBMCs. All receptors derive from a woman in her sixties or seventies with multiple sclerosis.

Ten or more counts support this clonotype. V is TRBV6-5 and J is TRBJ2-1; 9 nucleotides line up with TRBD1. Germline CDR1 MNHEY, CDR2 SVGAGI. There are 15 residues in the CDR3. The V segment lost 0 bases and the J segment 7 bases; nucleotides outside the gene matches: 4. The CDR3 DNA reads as TGTGCCAGCAGTTACTCGGACAGGGGAACGAATGAGCAGTTCTTC. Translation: CASSYSDRGTNEQFF.

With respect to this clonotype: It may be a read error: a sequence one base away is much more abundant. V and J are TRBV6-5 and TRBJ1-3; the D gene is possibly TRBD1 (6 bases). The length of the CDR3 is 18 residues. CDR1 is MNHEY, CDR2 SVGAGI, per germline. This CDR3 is CASSYQSSGAASGNNIYF. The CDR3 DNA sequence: TGTGCCAGCAGTTACCAGTCGTCAGGGGCTGCTTCGGGAAACAACATATATTTT.

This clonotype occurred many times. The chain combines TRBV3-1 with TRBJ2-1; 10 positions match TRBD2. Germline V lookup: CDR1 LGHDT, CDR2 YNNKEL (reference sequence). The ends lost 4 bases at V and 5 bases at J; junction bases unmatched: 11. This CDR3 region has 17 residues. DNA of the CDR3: TGTGCCAGCAGCCCCGAACGAGTAGCGGGGGGCGACAATGAGCAGTTCTTC. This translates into CASSPERVAGGDNEQFF.

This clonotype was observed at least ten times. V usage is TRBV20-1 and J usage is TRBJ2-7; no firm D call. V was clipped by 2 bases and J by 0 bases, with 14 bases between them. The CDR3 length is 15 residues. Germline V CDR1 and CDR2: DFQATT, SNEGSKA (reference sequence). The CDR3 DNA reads TGCAGTGCTAGAAGCCCCGTACGGAGCTCCTACGAGCAGTACTTC. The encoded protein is CSARSPVRSSYEQYF.

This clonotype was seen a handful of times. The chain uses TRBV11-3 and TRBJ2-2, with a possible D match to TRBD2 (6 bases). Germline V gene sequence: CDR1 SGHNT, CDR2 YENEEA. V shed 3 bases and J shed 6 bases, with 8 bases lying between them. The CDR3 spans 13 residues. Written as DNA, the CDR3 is TGTGCCAGCAGCTTCGGGGGTGCCGGGGAGCTGTTTTTT. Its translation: CASSFGGAGELFF. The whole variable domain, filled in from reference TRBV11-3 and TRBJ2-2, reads EAGVVQSPRYKIIEKKQPVAFWCNPISGHNTLYWYLQNLGQGPELLIRYENEEAVDDSQLPKDRFSAERLKGVDSTLKIQPAELGDSAVYLCASSFGGAGELFFGEGSRLTVL.

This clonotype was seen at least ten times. DNA for the CDR3: TGTGCCAGCAGCTTAGCCCATTGGACCCCTCAGGAGGAGCAGTACTTC. It encodes CASSLAHWTPQEEQYF. The gene calls are TRBV7-6 and TRBJ2-7, with D unresolved. Per germline, CDR1 SGHVS and CDR2 FNYEAQ. This CDR3 spans 16 amino acids. V lost 0 bases and J lost 7, with 19 bases in between.

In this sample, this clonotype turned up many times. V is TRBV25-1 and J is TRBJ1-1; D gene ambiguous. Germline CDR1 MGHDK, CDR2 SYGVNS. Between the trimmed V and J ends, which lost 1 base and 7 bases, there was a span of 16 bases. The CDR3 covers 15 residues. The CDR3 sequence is CASSESPASGREAFF. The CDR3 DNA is TGTGCCAGCAGTGAATCTCCAGCGTCGGGCCGTGAAGCTTTCTTT. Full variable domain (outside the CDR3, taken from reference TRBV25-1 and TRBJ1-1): EADIYQTPRYLVIGTGKKITLECSQTMGHDKMYWYQQDPGMELHLIHYSYGVNSTEKGDLSSESTVSRIRTEHFPLTLESARPSHTSQYLCASSESPASGREAFFGQGTRLTVV.

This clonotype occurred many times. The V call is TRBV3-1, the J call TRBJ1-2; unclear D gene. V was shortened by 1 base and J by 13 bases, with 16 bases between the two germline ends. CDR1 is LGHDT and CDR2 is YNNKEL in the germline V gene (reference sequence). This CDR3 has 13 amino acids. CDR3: CASSQVDLGVSTF. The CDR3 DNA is TGTGCCAGCAGCCAAGTGGATCTCGGTGTCTCCACCTTC. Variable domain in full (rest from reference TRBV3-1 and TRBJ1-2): DTAVSQTPKYLVTQMGNDKSIKCEQNLGHDTMYWYKQDSKKFLKIMFSYNNKELIINETVPNRFSPKSPDKAHLNLHINSLELGDSAVYFCASSQVDLGVSTFGSGTRLTVV.

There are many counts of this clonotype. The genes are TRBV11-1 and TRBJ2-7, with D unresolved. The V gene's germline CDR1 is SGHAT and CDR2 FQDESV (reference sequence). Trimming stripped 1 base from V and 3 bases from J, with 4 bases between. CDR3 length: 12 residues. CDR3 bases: TGTGCCAGCAGCTTAGAACTCTACGAGCAGTACTTC. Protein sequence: CASSLELYEQYF.

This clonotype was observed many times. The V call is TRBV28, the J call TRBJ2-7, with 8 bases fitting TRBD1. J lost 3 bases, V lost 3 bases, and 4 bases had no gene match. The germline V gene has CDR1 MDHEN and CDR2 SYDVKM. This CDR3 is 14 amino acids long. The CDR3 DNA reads TGTGCCAGCAGTTTCGACAGGGGATTCTACGAGCAGTACTTC. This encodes CASSFDRGFYEQYF.

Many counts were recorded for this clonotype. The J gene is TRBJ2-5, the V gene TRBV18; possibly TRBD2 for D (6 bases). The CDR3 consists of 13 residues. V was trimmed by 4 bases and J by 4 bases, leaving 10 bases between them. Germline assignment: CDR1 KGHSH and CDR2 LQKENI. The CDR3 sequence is CASSQDGGETQYF. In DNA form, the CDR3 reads TGTGCCAGCTCACAGGACGGGGGAGAGACCCAGTACTTC.

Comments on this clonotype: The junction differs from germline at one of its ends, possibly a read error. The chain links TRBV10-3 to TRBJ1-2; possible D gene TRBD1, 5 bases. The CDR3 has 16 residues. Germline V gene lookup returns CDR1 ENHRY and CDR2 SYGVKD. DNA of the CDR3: TGTGCCATCAGTGAGTCGGGGGAGGGAGCTAACTATGGCTTCACCTTC. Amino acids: CAISESGEGANYGFTF.

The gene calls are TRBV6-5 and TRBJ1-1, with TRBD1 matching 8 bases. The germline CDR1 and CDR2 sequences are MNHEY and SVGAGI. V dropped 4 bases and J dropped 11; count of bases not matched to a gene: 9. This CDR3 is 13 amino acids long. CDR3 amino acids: CASSSRQGYQAFF. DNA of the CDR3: TGTGCCAGCAGTTCTAGACAGGGGTATCAGGCTTTCTTT.

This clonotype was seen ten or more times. The CDR3 nucleotides read TGTGCCAGCTCACCTGGGGGGAACGGCAATCAGCCCCAGCATTTT. It is translated as CASSPGGNGNQPQHF. The genes are TRBV18 and TRBJ1-5, with D possibly matching TRBD1 (5 bases). The CDR3 loop spans 15 amino acids. The V end lost 3 bases, the J end lost 2 bases, and 11 bases lay between the germline ends. From germline, CDR1 is KGHSH and CDR2 LQKENI.

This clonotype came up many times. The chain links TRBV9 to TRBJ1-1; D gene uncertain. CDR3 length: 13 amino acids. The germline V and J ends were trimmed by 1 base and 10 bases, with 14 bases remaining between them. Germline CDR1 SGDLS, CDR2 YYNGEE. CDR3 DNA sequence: TGTGCCAGCAGCGTACAGGAGGGTGAATTAGCTTTCTTT. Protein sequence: CASSVQEGELAFF. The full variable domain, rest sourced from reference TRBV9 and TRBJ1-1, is DSGVTQTPKHLITATGQRVTLRCSPRSGDLSVYWYQQSLDQGLQFLIQYYNGEERAKGNILERFSAQQFPDLHSELNLSSLELGDSALYFCASSVQEGELAFFGQGTRLTVV.

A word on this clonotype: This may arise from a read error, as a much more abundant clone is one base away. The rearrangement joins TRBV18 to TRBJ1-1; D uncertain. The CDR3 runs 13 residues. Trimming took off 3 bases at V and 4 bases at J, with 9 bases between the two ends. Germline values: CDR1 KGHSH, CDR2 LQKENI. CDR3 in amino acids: CASSPPVTTEAFF. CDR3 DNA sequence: TGTGCCAGCTCACCGCCAGTGACCACTGAAGCTTTCTTT.

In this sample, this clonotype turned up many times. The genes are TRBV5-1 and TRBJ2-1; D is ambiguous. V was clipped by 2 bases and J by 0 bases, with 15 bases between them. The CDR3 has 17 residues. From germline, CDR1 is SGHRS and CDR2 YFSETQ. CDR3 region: CASSFSLMARSYNEQFF. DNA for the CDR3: TGCGCCAGCAGCTTTTCTCTAATGGCCCGCTCCTACAATGAGCAGTTCTTC.

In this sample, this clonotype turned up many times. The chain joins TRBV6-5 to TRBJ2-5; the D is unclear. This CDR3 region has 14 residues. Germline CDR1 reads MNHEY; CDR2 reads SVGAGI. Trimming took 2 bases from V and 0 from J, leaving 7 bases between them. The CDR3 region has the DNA TGTGCCAGCAGTTACGGGGTGGACCAAGAGACCCAGTACTTC. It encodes CASSYGVDQETQYF.

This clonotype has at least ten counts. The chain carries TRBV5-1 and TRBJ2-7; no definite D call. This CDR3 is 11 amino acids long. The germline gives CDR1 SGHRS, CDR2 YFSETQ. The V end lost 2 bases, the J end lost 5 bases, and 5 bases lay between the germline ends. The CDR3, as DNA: TGCGCCAGCAGCTTTTTTGACGAGCAGTACTTC. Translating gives CASSFFDEQYF.

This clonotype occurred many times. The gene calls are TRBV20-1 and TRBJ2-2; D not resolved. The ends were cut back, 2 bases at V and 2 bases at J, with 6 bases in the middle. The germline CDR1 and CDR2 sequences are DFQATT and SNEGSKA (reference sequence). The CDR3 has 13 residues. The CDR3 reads CSARPFNTGELFF. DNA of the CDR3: TGCAGTGCTAGACCTTTCAACACCGGGGAGCTGTTTTTT.

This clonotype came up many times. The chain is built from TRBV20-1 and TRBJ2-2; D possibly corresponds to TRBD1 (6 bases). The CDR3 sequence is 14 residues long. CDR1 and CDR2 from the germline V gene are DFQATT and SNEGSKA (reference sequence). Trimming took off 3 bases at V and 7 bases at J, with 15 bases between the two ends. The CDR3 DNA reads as TGCAGTGCTAGTACACCTGCAGGGGTCGGGGAGCTGTTTTTT. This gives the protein CSASTPAGVGELFF.

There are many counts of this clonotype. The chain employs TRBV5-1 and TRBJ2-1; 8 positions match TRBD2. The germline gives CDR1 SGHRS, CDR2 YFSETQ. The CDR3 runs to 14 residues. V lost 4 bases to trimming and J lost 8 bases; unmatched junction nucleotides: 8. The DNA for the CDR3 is TGCGCCAGCAGCGACCCGGGGGGGGGAGATGAGCAGTTCTTC. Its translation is CASSDPGGGDEQFF.

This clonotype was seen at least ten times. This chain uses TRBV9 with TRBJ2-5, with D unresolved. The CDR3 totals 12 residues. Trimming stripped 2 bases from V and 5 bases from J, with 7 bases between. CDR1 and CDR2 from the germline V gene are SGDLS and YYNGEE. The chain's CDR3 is CASSVRFETQYF. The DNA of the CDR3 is TGTGCCAGCAGCGTGAGGTTCGAGACCCAGTACTTC.